These 14 T cell receptor beta chains share one sample of origin, sequenced in a study of cytomegalovirus exposure and HLA in healthy donors. Use of 60 Vbeta and 13 Jbeta primers characterized the PCR. Sequenced by immunoSEQ multiplex PCR; TCRdb stores in-frame clones only, minus some. The sample records about 40,000 clones, 60% to 70% being singletons. The sample taken for sequencing was PBMCs. The receptors derive from a man aged 45-65 years in good health and CMV-seropositive.

The V call is TRBV4-2, the J call TRBJ2-1, with TRBD2 matching over 12 bases. V gave up 0 bases and J gave up 13 bases; unmatched junction bases: 10. The CDR3 has 16 amino acids. CDR1 is LGHNA, CDR2 YNFKEQ, per germline. The CDR3 nucleotides are TGTGCCAGCAGCCAAGATCTAGGTACTAGCGGGGGGCCACAGTTCTTC. Its protein product is CASSQDLGTSGGPQFF.

V usage is TRBV7-3 and J usage is TRBJ1-6, with 9 nucleotides matching TRBD1. The CDR3 consists of 14 residues. The trim removed 4 bases at V and 7 bases at J, leaving 2 bases unmatched. Per germline, CDR1 SGHTA and CDR2 FQGTGA. CDR3 loop: CASSSGTGNSPLHF. In nucleotides, the CDR3 is TGTGCCAGCAGCTCCGGGACAGGGAATTCACCCCTCCACTTT.

This sequence joins TRBV7-9 and TRBJ1-3; D is undetermined. Trimming cost V 4 bases and J 3 bases, with 10 bases left between them. The CDR3 consists of 14 residues. Germline CDR1 SEHNR, CDR2 FQNEAQ (reference sequence). CDR3 sequence reads: CASSSDDYGNTIYF. In DNA form, the CDR3 reads TGTGCCAGCAGCTCGGACGACTATGGAAACACCATATATTTT.

V usage is TRBV9 and J usage is TRBJ1-6; tentatively, D is TRBD1 (6 bases). Trimming took off 3 bases at V and 7 bases at J, with 11 bases between the two ends. The CDR3 has 14 amino acids. Germline CDR1 and CDR2: SGDLS and YYNGEE. Here the CDR3 reads CASSADSSNSPLHF. In nucleotides, the CDR3 is TGTGCCAGCAGCGCGGACAGTTCCAATTCACCCCTCCACTTT.

The V gene is TRBV4-1, the J gene TRBJ2-1; 11 nucleotides align to TRBD1. CDR3 length: 21 residues. With V trimmed by 3 bases and J by 0 bases, 16 bases remained unmatched. Germline V gene data show CDR1 as MGHRA and CDR2 as YSYEKL. The CDR3 reads CASSQRSGGTGGYYSYNEQFF. The CDR3 DNA sequence: TGCGCCAGCAGCCAGCGGTCGGGAGGGACAGGGGGTTACTACTCCTACAATGAGCAGTTCTTC.

This chain connects TRBV5-1 to TRBJ2-5, with TRBD2 as a possible D gene (6 bases). The CDR3 loop spans 14 amino acids. Trimming took 0 bases from V and 1 from J, leaving 7 bases between them. The germline CDR1 and CDR2 sequences are SGHRS and YFSETQ. The chain's CDR3 is CASSLGTIQETQYF. CDR3 nucleotide sequence: TGCGCCAGCAGCTTGGGGACTATCCAAGAGACCCAGTACTTC.

This chain joins TRBV5-6 and TRBJ1-2; 7 bases fit TRBD1. Germline V gives CDR1 SGHDT, CDR2 YYEEEE. This CDR3 is 16 amino acids long. The V and J ends lost 4 bases and 4 bases, in that order; junction bases with no gene match: 13. DNA of the CDR3: TGTGCCAGCAGCCCATCTATAAGGGGGCGAGGCTATGGCTACACCTTC. It codes for CASSPSIRGRGYGYTF.

The rearrangement joins TRBV7-2 to TRBJ1-4, with D tentatively TRBD1 (6 bases). V was trimmed by 4 bases and J by 2 bases, leaving 11 bases between them. The CDR3 consists of 15 residues. Germline CDR1 SGHTA, CDR2 FQGNSA. CDR3 DNA: TGTGCCAGCAGCTACTGGGGGGGCACTAATGAAAAACTGTTTTTT. Residues: CASSYWGGTNEKLFF.

The V call is TRBV7-2, the J call TRBJ2-7; tentatively, D is TRBD2 (7 bases). CDR1 is SGHTA and CDR2 is FQGNSA in the germline V gene. The CDR3 covers 16 residues. Between the trimmed V and J ends, which lost 0 bases and 2 bases, there was a span of 14 bases. CDR3 sequence: CASSLAGGGSPYEQYF. The DNA of the CDR3 is TGTGCCAGCAGCTTAGCAGGCGGGGGCTCCCCCTACGAGCAGTACTTC.

This sequence joins TRBV30 and TRBJ2-2, with 9 bases aligning to TRBD1. The CDR3 runs 15 residues. Per the germline V gene, CDR1 is GTSNPN and CDR2 is SVGIG (reference sequence). Losses at the gene ends were 0 bases for V and 6 bases for J; bases not matched to a gene: 5. This chain's CDR3 is CAWSVGTGQAGELFF. The DNA for the CDR3 is TGTGCCTGGAGTGTAGGGACAGGGCAGGCCGGGGAGCTGTTTTTT.

This chain uses TRBV7-9 with TRBJ1-6; TRBD1 might be the D (6 bases). Per the germline V gene, CDR1 is SEHNR and CDR2 is FQNEAQ (reference sequence). The CDR3 covers 12 residues. V was shortened by 2 bases and J by 19 bases, with 15 bases between the two germline ends. This CDR3 reads CASSLSEGTTHF. CDR3 bases: TGTGCCAGCAGCTTATCTGAAGGGACAACTCACTTT.

The gene calls are TRBV7-2 and TRBJ2-7; no clear D gene. This CDR3 has 11 residues. The germline V and J ends were trimmed by 5 bases and 3 bases, with 5 bases remaining between them. Germline CDR1 is SGHTA and CDR2 is FQGNSA. Written as DNA, the CDR3 is TGTGCCAGCAGCACATACTACGAGCAGTACTTC. It yields the protein CASSTYYEQYF.

The J gene is TRBJ2-2, the V gene TRBV7-2, with TRBD2 identical over 7 bases. Germline-derived CDR1 and CDR2 are SGHTA and FQGNSA. The CDR3 extends over 16 amino acids. J lost 5 bases, V lost 5 bases, and 11 bases had no gene match. In nucleotides, the CDR3 is TGTGCCAGCAGCCCTTGGGGCGGGGGTAGGACCGGGGAGCTGTTTTTT. Residues: CASSPWGGGRTGELFF.

This clone was observed a few times. This rearrangement joins TRBV5-1 to TRBJ1-3; 9 nucleotides match TRBD1. Trimming cost V 3 bases and J 0 bases; bases outside gene matches: 4. This CDR3 has 16 residues. Germline CDR1 is SGHRS and CDR2 is YFSETQ. Here the CDR3 DNA reads TGCGCCAGCAGCTATGGGACAGGGAACTCTGGAAACACCATATATTTT. Its protein is CASSYGTGNSGNTIYF.